The 32 T cell receptor beta chains listed next were all sequenced from one sample in a study of cytomegalovirus exposure and HLA in healthy donors. The PCR made use of 60 Vbeta and 13 Jbeta primers. Assay: immunoSEQ multiplex PCR; the TCRdb copy retains only in-frame clones and omits some. The repertoire holds 200,000 to 250,000 clones, with 70% to 80% as singletons. Sequenced input: PBMCs. Source of these receptors: a male donor in good health and CMV-seronegative.

This sequence joins TRBV6-5 and TRBJ2-1, with a possible D match to TRBD2 (6 bases). Trimming shortened V by 4 bases and J by 0 bases, and 13 bases separated the two germline ends. The germline V gene encodes CDR1 MNHEY and CDR2 SVGAGI. The CDR3 is 16 amino acids. The CDR3 loop is CASSWGFGGSYNEQFF. The CDR3 DNA follows: TGTGCCAGCAGTTGGGGTTTCGGGGGCTCCTACAATGAGCAGTTCTTC.

This rearrangement joins TRBV10-3 to TRBJ1-2; a weak D match, TRBD1 (6 bases). The CDR3 covers 14 residues. Per the germline V gene, CDR1 is ENHRY and CDR2 is SYGVKD. Trimming shortened V by 9 bases and J by 3 bases, and 17 bases separated the two germline ends. CDR3 protein: CAISRGRGYYGYTF. The CDR3 nucleotides are TGTGCCATTTCCCGGGGAAGGGGGTACTATGGCTACACCTTC.

The chain's CDR3 is CASSAQQGAVEKLFF. The CDR3, as DNA: TGTGCCAGCAGTGCCCAACAGGGGGCGGTTGAAAAACTGTTTTTT. The genes are TRBV6-1 and TRBJ1-4, with 9 bases matching TRBD1. The length of the CDR3 is 15 residues. CDR1 is MNHNS, CDR2 SASEGT, per germline. Trimming cost V 4 bases and J 7 bases; bases outside gene matches: 7.

The chain has TRBV5-1 and TRBJ2-7; a possible D gene is TRBD1 (6 bases). Germline V gene data show CDR1 as SGHRS and CDR2 as YFSETQ. The V gene lost 5 bases and the J gene lost 3 bases, with 12 bases spanning the gap. The CDR3 has 13 residues. CDR3 protein: CASRPDSNYEQYF. The CDR3 DNA reads TGCGCCAGCAGGCCGGACAGCAACTACGAGCAGTACTTC.

V gene TRBV28 combines with J gene TRBJ1-5; TRBD1 aligns across 10 bases. The CDR3 extends over 17 amino acids. The trim removed 11 bases at V and 4 bases at J, leaving 17 bases unmatched. Germline CDR1 MDHEN, CDR2 SYDVKM. CDR3: CAGGTGASDYLNQPQHF. In nucleotides, the CDR3 is TGTGCCGGCGGGACAGGGGCCTCAGACTACTTGAATCAGCCCCAGCATTTT.

This clone appeared a few times. This sequence joins TRBV5-4 and TRBJ1-4; 11 positions match TRBD1. The CDR3 is 16 residues long. The germline gives CDR1 SGHNT, CDR2 YYREEE (reference sequence). V trimming: 4 bases; J trimming: 8 bases; junction bases outside the gene matches: 10. The DNA for the CDR3 is TGTGCCAGCAGCGGGACAGGGGGAACCAGACGCGAAAAACTGTTTTTT. The encoded protein is CASSGTGGTRREKLFF.

This clone was detected only a few times. The rearrangement uses TRBV2 and TRBJ2-7; TRBD1 might be the D (5 bases). In germline, CDR1 is SNHLY, CDR2 FYNNEI. This CDR3 comprises 13 residues. V lost 4 bases to trimming and J lost 9 bases, with 16 bases between them. The CDR3 here is CASSVGRASSQYF. CDR3 in DNA: TGTGCCAGCAGTGTGGGCAGGGCGAGCTCGCAGTACTTC. Complete variable domain (other parts from reference TRBV2 and TRBJ2-7): EPEVTQTPSHQVTQMGQEVILRCVPISNHLYFYWYRQILGQKVEFLVSFYNNEISEKSEIFDDQFSVERPDGSNFTLKIRSTKLEDSAMYFCASSVGRASSQYFGPGTRLTVT.

This rearrangement joins TRBV5-1 to TRBJ1-3; D might be TRBD1 (6 bases). The CDR3 covers 16 residues. Germline V gene lookup returns CDR1 SGHRS and CDR2 YFSETQ. V lost 3 bases to trimming and J lost 2 bases, with 15 bases between them. The CDR3 loop is CASSSSRDITGNTIYF. CDR3 DNA sequence: TGCGCCAGCAGCTCTAGCCGGGACATCACTGGAAACACCATATATTTT.

This clone was detected a few times. V usage is TRBV30 and J usage is TRBJ2-7, with 9 bases that match TRBD1. Losses at the gene ends were 3 bases for V and 4 bases for J; bases not matched to a gene: 19. Germline V gene lookup returns CDR1 GTSNPN and CDR2 SVGIG (reference sequence). The length of the CDR3 is 18 residues. DNA for the CDR3: TGTGCCTGGAGACCAACCCCCTTAGCCCGGGACAGGGAGTACGAGCAGTACTTC. Protein product: CAWRPTPLARDREYEQYF. The full variable domain, in which reference TRBV30 and TRBJ2-7 provide the parts outside the CDR3, is SQTIHQWPATLVQPVGSPLSLECTVEGTSNPNLYWYRQAAGRGLQLLFYSVGIGQISSEVPQNLSASRPQDRQFILSSKKLLLSDSGFYLCAWRPTPLARDREYEQYFGPGTRLTVT.

The genes are TRBV9 and TRBJ1-3; D not certain. V gave up 0 bases and J gave up 0 bases, with 4 bases separating them. Germline-derived CDR1 and CDR2 are SGDLS and YYNGEE. The CDR3 length is 14 residues. CDR3 amino acids: CASSVASSGNTIYF. CDR3 coding DNA: TGTGCCAGCAGCGTAGCCAGCTCTGGAAACACCATATATTTT.

The rearrangement links TRBV6-1 to TRBJ1-2; TRBD1 matches 9 bases. Per the germline V gene, CDR1 is MNHNS and CDR2 is SASEGT. This CDR3 contains 13 residues. After removal of 7 bases from V and 8 bases from J, the junction contained 8 bases not matched to a gene. In DNA, the CDR3 is TGTGCCAGCAAGGGACAGGGAGATAGAGGCTACACCTTC. Protein sequence: CASKGQGDRGYTF.

The chain combines TRBV5-4 with TRBJ1-1, with D perhaps matching TRBD1 (6 bases). Germline V CDR1 and CDR2: SGHNT, YYREEE (reference sequence). The CDR3 loop spans 14 amino acids. V shed 2 bases and J shed 1 base, with 9 bases lying between them. DNA of the CDR3: TGTGCCAGCAGCTTAAAGACAGGGAACACTGAAGCTTTCTTT. Encoded protein: CASSLKTGNTEAFF.

The genes are TRBV6-1 and TRBJ2-1, with D unresolved. Trimming took 2 bases from V and 0 from J, leaving 2 bases between them. From germline, CDR1 is MNHNS and CDR2 SASEGT. The CDR3 contains 13 residues. The CDR3 DNA is TGTGCCAGCAGTGAACACTCCTACAATGAGCAGTTCTTC. It yields the protein CASSEHSYNEQFF.

This clone was detected only once. This sequence joins TRBV2 and TRBJ2-1, with TRBD1 identical over 7 bases. The CDR3 loop spans 14 amino acids. J lost 2 bases, V lost 6 bases, and 4 bases had no gene match. Germline CDR1 and CDR2: SNHLY and FYNNEI. CDR3 DNA: TGTGCCAGCAGGATCGGGACAGCCTACAATGAGCAGTTCTTC. This codes for CASRIGTAYNEQFF.

The CDR3 coding sequence is TGTGCCAGCAGCTTAGACTTCTCCACAGATACGCAGTATTTT. This codes for CASSLDFSTDTQYF. This chain joins TRBV7-3 and TRBJ2-3; D is ambiguous. The ends were cut back, 2 bases at V and 2 bases at J, with 8 bases in the middle. Germline V gives CDR1 SGHTA, CDR2 FQGTGA. CDR3 length: 14 amino acids. The full variable domain, its missing parts supplied by reference TRBV7-3 and TRBJ2-3, is GAGVSQTPSNKVTEKGKYVELRCDPISGHTALYWYRQSLGQGPEFLIYFQGTGAADDSGLPNDRFFAVRPEGSVSTLKIQRTERGDSAVYLCASSLDFSTDTQYFGPGTRLTVL.

This clone was detected a few times. J is TRBJ1-5 and V is TRBV6-6, with 8 nucleotides matching TRBD1. Looked up from germline, CDR1 is MNHNY and CDR2 is SVGAGI (reference sequence). CDR3 length: 15 residues. Germline trimming cut 5 bases from V and 4 bases from J; bases unmatched to any gene: 7. This chain's CDR3 is CASSPPGGSNQPQHF. The DNA for the CDR3 is TGTGCCAGCAGTCCACCAGGGGGCTCAAATCAGCCCCAGCATTTT.

The chain uses TRBV7-3 and TRBJ2-6; TRBD2 matches 14 bases. Germline trimming cut 4 bases from V and 0 bases from J; bases unmatched to any gene: 8. Germline V gives CDR1 SGHTA, CDR2 FQGTGA. There are 20 residues in the CDR3. CDR3 DNA sequence: TGTGCCAGCAGCTCACCCGGGACTAGCGGGGGAAGCTCTGGGGCCAACGTCCTGACTTTC. Protein product: CASSSPGTSGGSSGANVLTF. Full variable domain (outside the CDR3, taken from reference TRBV7-3 and TRBJ2-6): GAGVSQTPSNKVTEKGKYVELRCDPISGHTALYWYRQSLGQGPEFLIYFQGTGAADDSGLPNDRFFAVRPEGSVSTLKIQRTERGDSAVYLCASSSPGTSGGSSGANVLTFGAGSRLTVL.

In this sample, this clone turned up a few times. The chain has TRBV21-1 and TRBJ2-7; the tabulated D call, TRBD2, remains unverified against the DNA. TRBV21-1 is listed as a pseudogene. The CDR3 runs 17 residues. The CDR3 DNA reads TGTGCCAGCAGCATTCCAGACTGGCGGGTAAGCTCCTACGAGCAGTACTTC. Its protein is CASSIPDWRVSSYEQYF.

This clone came up a few times. The V gene is TRBV19, the J gene TRBJ2-1; weak D call: TRBD1 (5 bases). Germline V CDR1 and CDR2: LNHDA, SQIVND (reference sequence). With 5 bases removed from V and 5 bases from J, the gap between germline ends came to 13 bases. This CDR3 region has 14 residues. DNA for the CDR3: TGTGCCAGTAGTCCGTTGACAGAAAACAATGAGCAGTTCTTC. Its translation: CASSPLTENNEQFF.

The chain recombines TRBV30 with TRBJ2-6; possible D gene TRBD2, 7 bases. In germline, CDR1 is GTSNPN, CDR2 SVGIG (reference sequence). This CDR3 region has 14 residues. V shed 6 bases and J shed 2 bases, with 11 bases lying between them. This CDR3 reads CACQGRAGANVLTF. The CDR3 nucleotides are TGTGCCTGCCAGGGGAGGGCTGGGGCCAACGTCCTGACTTTC.

On this clone: Other DNA sequences within the sample encode an identical CDR3. The gene calls are TRBV18 and TRBJ1-4; TRBD1 matches 7 bases. Germline V gene data show CDR1 as KGHSH and CDR2 as LQKENI. Losses at the gene ends were 4 bases for V and 5 bases for J; bases not matched to a gene: 4. The CDR3 spans 14 residues. CDR3 region: CASSRSGQNEKLFF. The CDR3 bases are TGTGCCAGCTCACGCTCGGGACAGAATGAAAAACTGTTTTTT.

The chain links TRBV27 to TRBJ2-5, with D possibly being TRBD2 (5 bases). Germline V gives CDR1 MNHEY, CDR2 SMNVEV (reference sequence). The V and J ends lost 8 bases and 5 bases respectively, with 18 bases between them. This CDR3 comprises 14 residues. The CDR3 here is CASGPVGERETQYF. DNA of the CDR3: TGTGCCAGCGGCCCCGTCGGGGAAAGGGAGACCCAGTACTTC.

V and J are TRBV9 and TRBJ2-2; 7 nucleotides align to TRBD1. Germline values: CDR1 SGDLS, CDR2 YYNGEE. With V trimmed by 8 bases and J by 0 bases, 4 bases remained unmatched. The CDR3 is made up of 14 amino acids. The CDR3 sequence: CASSGTANTGELFF. The CDR3 coding sequence is TGTGCCAGTTCCGGGACAGCGAACACCGGGGAGCTGTTTTTT.

The CDR3 DNA is TGTGCCAGTAGTATAGGCCCGGGACAGCAAGCCTACGAGCAGTACTTC. It specifies CASSIGPGQQAYEQYF. The genes are TRBV19 and TRBJ2-7, with 7 bases fitting TRBD1. CDR3 length: 16 amino acids. Germline trimming cut 1 base from V and 2 bases from J; bases unmatched to any gene: 8. CDR1 and CDR2 (germline): LNHDA, SQIVND (reference sequence).

The rearrangement uses TRBV19 and TRBJ2-5; 9 nucleotides match TRBD2. V was pared by 7 bases and J by 3 bases, with 6 bases of the junction left unmatched. The length of the CDR3 is 14 residues. CDR1 LNHDA and CDR2 SQIVND come from the germline V gene (reference sequence). The CDR3 loop reads CASTKTSGEETQYF. The CDR3 DNA follows: TGTGCCAGTACCAAGACTAGCGGAGAAGAGACCCAGTACTTC.

Points on this clone: This same CDR3 is encoded by further DNA sequences in the sample. The chain joins TRBV29-1 to TRBJ2-5; TRBD2 matches at 12 bases. This CDR3 contains 14 residues. Germline CDR1 and CDR2: SQVTM and ANQGSEA. In DNA, the CDR3 is TGCAGTGTGGGGGGGACTAGCGGGCAAGAGACCCAGTACTTC. Its protein is CSVGGTSGQETQYF. Variable domain in full (rest from reference TRBV29-1 and TRBJ2-5): SAVISQKPSRDICQRGTSLTIQCQVDSQVTMMFWYRQQPGQSLTLIATANQGSEATYESGFVIDKFPISRPNLTFSTLTVSNMSPEDSSIYLCSVGGTSGQETQYFGPGTRLLVL.

The chain links TRBV6-5 to TRBJ2-1, with D unresolved. The CDR3 is 16 residues long. Germline CDR1 MNHEY, CDR2 SVGAGI. V gave up 0 bases and J gave up 4 bases, with 13 bases separating them. CDR3 residues: CASSYSMFMRYNEQFF. The CDR3, as DNA: TGTGCCAGCAGTTACTCGATGTTTATGCGGTACAATGAGCAGTTCTTC.

V usage is TRBV6-5 and J usage is TRBJ2-1, with D tentatively TRBD2 (5 bases). With 2 bases removed from V and 10 bases from J, the gap between germline ends came to 6 bases. This CDR3 has 11 amino acids. Looked up from germline, CDR1 is MNHEY and CDR2 is SVGAGI. The chain's CDR3 is CASSYRREQFF. For the CDR3, the DNA is TGTGCCAGCAGTTACCGGAGGGAGCAGTTCTTC.

The chain recombines TRBV19 with TRBJ2-1, with D perhaps TRBD2 (6 bases). The germline V gene has CDR1 LNHDA and CDR2 SQIVND (reference sequence). This CDR3 region has 12 residues. The V and J ends lost 3 bases and 10 bases respectively, with 10 bases between them. CDR3 bases: TGTGCCAGTAGTATTGGGGGACTCGAGCAGTTCTTC. Translated: CASSIGGLEQFF.

V is TRBV6-5 and J is TRBJ2-1, with a tentative D call TRBD1 (5 bases). This CDR3 contains 14 residues. V lost 5 bases to trimming and J lost 2 bases, with 10 bases between them. CDR1 is MNHEY and CDR2 is SVGAGI in the germline V gene. CDR3 DNA: TGTGCCAGCAGTCCACAGGTAACCTACAATGAGCAGTTCTTC. This encodes CASSPQVTYNEQFF.

The CDR3 DNA is TGTGCCAGTAATCAGGGACAGGCCGAAAACACCATATATTTT. Residues: CASNQGQAENTIYF. The chain links TRBV19 to TRBJ1-3; 8 nucleotides align to TRBD1. This CDR3 has 14 residues. With V trimmed by 7 bases and J by 6 bases, 8 bases remained unmatched. Germline-derived CDR1 and CDR2 are LNHDA and SQIVND (reference sequence).

The chain uses TRBV7-2 and TRBJ2-3, with D maybe TRBD1 (5 bases). This CDR3 has 15 residues. With 2 bases removed from V and 4 bases from J, the gap between germline ends came to 13 bases. CDR1 is SGHTA, CDR2 FQGNSA, per germline. CDR3 sequence: CASSLRLRAADTQYF. The DNA of the CDR3 is TGTGCCAGCAGCTTAAGGCTCAGGGCAGCAGATACGCAGTATTTT.